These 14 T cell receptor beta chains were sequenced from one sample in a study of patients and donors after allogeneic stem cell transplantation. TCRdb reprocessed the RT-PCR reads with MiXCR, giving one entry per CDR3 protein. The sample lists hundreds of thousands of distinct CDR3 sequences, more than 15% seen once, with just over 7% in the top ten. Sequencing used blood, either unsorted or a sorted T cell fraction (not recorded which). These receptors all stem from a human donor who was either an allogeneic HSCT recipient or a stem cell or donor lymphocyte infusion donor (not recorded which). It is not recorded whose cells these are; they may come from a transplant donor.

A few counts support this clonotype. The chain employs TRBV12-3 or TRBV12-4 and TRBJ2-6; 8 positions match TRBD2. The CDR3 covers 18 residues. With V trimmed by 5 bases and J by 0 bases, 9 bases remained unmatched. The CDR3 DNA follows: TGTGCCAGCAGTCCCTGGGGAGCGGGGGCCTCTGGGGCCAACGTCCTGACTTTC. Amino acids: CASSPWGAGASGANVLTF.

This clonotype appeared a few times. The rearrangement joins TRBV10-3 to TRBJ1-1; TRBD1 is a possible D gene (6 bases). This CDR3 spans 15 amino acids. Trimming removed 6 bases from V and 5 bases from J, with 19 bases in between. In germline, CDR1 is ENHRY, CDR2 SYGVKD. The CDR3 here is CAISLRRGLGTEAFF. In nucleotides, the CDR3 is TGTGCCATCAGCCTTCGCCGGGGGCTGGGGACTGAAGCTTTCTTT.

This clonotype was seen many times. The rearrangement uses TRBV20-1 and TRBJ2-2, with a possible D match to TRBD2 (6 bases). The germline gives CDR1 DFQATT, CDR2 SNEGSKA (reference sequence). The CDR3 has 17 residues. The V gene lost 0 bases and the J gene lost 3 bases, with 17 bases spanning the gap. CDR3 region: CSARDPRRGSDTGELFF. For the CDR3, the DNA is TGCAGTGCTAGAGATCCGAGACGGGGGTCTGACACCGGGGAGCTGTTTTTT.

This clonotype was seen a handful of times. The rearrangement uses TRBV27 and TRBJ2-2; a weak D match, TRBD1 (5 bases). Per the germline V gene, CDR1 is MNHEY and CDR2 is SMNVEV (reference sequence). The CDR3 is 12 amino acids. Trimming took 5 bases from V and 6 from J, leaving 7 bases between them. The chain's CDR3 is CASSARAGELFF. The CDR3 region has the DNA TGTGCCAGCAGTGCCAGGGCCGGGGAGCTGTTTTTT.

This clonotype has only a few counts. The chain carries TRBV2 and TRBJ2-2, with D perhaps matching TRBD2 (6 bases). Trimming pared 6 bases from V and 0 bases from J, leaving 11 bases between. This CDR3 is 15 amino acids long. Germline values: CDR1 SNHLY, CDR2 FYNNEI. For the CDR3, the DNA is TGTGCCAGCAGCAGGGAGGCCGCGAACACCGGGGAGCTGTTTTTT. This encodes CASSREAANTGELFF.

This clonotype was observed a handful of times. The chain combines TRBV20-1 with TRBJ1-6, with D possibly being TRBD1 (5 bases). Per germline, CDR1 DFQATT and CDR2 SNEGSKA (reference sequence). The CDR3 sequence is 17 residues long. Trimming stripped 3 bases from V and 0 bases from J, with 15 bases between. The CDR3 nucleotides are TGCAGTGCTAGGCCCCATGGGGGAAGCTCCTATAATTCACCCCTCCACTTT. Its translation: CSARPHGGSSYNSPLHF.

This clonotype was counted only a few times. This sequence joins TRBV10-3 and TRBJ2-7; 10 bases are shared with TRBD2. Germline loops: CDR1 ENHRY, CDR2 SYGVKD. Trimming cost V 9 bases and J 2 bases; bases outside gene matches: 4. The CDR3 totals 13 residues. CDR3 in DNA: TGTGCCATTCGGACTAGCGGTGCCTACGAGCAGTACTTC. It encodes CAIRTSGAYEQYF.

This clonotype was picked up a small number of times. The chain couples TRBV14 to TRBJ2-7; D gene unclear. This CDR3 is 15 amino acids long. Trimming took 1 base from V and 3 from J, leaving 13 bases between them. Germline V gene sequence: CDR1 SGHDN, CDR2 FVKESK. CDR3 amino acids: CASSQVRQIFYEQYF. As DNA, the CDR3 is TGTGCCAGCAGCCAAGTAAGGCAGATTTTCTACGAGCAGTACTTC.

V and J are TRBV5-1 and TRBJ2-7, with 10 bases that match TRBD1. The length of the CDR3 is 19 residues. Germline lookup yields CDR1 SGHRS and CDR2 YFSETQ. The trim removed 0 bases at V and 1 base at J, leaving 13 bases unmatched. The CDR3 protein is CASSLGLASRDRGSYEQYF. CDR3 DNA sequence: TGCGCCAGCAGCTTGGGTTTAGCCTCCCGGGACAGGGGATCCTACGAGCAGTACTTC.

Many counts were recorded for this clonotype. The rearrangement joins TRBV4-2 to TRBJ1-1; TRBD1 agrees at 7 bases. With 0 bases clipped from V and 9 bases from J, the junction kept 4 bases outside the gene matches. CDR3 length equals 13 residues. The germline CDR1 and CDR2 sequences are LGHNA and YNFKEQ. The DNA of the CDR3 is TGTGCCAGCAGCCAAGAACGACAGGGACAAGCTTTCTTT. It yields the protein CASSQERQGQAFF.

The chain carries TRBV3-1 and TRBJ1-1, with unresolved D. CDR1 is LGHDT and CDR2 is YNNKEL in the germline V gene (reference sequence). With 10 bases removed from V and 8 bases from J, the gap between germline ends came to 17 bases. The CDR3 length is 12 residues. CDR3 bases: TGTGCCACCCGCGCTACTGGCTCCGAAGCTTTCTTT. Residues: CATRATGSEAFF.

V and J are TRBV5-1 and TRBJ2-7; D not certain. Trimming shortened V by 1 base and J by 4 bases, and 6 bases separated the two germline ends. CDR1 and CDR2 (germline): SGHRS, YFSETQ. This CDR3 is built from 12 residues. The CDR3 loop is CASSLQSYEQYF. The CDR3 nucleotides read TGCGCCAGCAGCTTGCAAAGTTACGAGCAGTACTTC.

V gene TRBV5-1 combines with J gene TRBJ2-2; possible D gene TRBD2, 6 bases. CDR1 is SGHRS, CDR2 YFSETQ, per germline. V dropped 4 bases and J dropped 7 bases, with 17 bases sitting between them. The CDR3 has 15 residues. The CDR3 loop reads CASSSRRLGVGELFF. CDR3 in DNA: TGCGCCAGCAGCAGCCGGAGACTAGGCGTCGGGGAGCTGTTTTTT.

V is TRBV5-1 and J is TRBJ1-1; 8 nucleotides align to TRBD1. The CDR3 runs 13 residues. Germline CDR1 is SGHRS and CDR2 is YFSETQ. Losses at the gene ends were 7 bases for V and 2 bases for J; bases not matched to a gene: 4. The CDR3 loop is CASLGTGNTEAFF. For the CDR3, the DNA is TGCGCCAGCCTCGGGACAGGCAACACTGAAGCTTTCTTT. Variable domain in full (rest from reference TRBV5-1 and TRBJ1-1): KAGVTQTPRYLIKTRGQQVTLSCSPISGHRSVSWYQQTPGQGLQFLFEYFSETQRNKGNFPGRFSGRQFSNSRSEMNVSTLELGDSALYLCASLGTGNTEAFFGQGTRLTVV.